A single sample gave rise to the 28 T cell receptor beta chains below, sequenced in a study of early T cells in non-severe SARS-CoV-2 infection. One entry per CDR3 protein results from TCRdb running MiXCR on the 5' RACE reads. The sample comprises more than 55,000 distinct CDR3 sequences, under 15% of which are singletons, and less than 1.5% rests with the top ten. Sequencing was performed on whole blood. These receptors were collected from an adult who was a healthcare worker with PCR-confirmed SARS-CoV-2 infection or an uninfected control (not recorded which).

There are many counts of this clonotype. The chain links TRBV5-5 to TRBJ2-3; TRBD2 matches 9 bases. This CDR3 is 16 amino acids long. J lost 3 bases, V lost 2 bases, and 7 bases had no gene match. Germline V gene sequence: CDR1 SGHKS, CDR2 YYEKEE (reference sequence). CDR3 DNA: TGTGCCAGCAGCTTTTTCCTTAGCGGGGGAACAGATACGCAGTATTTT. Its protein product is CASSFFLSGGTDTQYF.

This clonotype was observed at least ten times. CDR3 sequence (DNA): TGTGCCAGCGGGGGACAGGCGAACAATCAGCCCCAGCATTTT. It codes for CASGGQANNQPQHF. This chain uses TRBV6-1 with TRBJ1-5; 8 positions agree with TRBD1. Per the germline V gene, CDR1 is MNHNS and CDR2 is SASEGT. V lost 8 bases and J lost 3; bases outside the gene matches: 6. The CDR3 covers 14 residues.

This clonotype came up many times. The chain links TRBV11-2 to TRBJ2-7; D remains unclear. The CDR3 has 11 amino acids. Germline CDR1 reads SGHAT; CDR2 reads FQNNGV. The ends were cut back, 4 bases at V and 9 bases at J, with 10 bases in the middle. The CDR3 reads CASSSPVVQYF. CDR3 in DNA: TGTGCCAGCAGCTCCCCGGTGGTGCAGTACTTC.

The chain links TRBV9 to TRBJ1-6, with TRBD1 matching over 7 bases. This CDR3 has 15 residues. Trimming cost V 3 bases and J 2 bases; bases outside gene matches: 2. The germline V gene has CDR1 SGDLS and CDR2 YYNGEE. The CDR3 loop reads CASSAQGAYNSPLHF. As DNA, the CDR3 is TGTGCCAGCAGCGCCCAGGGGGCCTATAATTCACCCCTCCACTTT.

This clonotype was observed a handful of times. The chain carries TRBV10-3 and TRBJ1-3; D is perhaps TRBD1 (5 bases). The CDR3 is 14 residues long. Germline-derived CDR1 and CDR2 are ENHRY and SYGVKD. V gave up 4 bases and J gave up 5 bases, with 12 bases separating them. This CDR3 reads CAISGDSQRNTIYF. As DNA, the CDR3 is TGTGCCATCAGTGGCGACAGCCAGAGAAACACCATATATTTT.

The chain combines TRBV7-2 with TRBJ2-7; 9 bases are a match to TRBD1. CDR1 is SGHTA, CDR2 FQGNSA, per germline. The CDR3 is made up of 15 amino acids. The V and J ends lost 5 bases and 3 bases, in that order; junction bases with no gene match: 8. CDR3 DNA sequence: TGTGCCAGCAGCCCCGTGGGACAGGGTTACTACGAGCAGTACTTC. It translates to CASSPVGQGYYEQYF.

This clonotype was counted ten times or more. This CDR3 is CASSLGEPYEQYF. The CDR3 DNA reads as TGTGCCAGCAGCCTGGGGGAACCCTACGAGCAGTACTTC. The V call is TRBV5-6, the J call TRBJ2-7, with D perhaps given as TRBD1 or TRBD2 (5 bases each). V lost 4 bases and J 2 bases, leaving 10 bases between the germline ends. This CDR3 is 13 amino acids long. Germline CDR1 SGHDT, CDR2 YYEEEE. Combining the CDR3 with reference TRBV5-6 and TRBJ2-7 gives the whole variable domain DAGVTQSPTHLIKTRGQQVTLRCSPKSGHDTVSWYQQALGQGPQFIFQYYEEEERQRGNFPDRFSGHQFPNYSSELNVNALLLGDSALYLCASSLGEPYEQYFGPGTRLTVT.

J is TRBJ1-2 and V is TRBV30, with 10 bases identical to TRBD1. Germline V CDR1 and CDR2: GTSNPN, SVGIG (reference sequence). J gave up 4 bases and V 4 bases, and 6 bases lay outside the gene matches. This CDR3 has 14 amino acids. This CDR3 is CAWTGDRGFYGYTF. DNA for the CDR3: TGTGCCTGGACGGGGGACAGGGGTTTCTATGGCTACACCTTC.

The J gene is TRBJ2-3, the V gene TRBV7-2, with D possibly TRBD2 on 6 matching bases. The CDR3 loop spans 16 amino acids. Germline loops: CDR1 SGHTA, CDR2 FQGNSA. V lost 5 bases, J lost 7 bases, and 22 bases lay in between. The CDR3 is CASSLRVADTRNTQYF. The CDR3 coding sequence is TGTGCCAGCAGCCTCCGTGTAGCGGACACCCGAAATACGCAGTATTTT.

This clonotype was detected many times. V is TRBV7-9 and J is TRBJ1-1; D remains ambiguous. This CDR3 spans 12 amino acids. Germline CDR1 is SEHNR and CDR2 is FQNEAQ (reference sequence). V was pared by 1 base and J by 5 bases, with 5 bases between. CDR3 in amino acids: CASSLGSTEAFF. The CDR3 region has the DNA TGTGCCAGCAGCTTAGGCTCGACTGAAGCTTTCTTT. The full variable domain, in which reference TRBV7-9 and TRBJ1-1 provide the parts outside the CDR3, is DTGVSQNPRHKITKRGQNVTFRCDPISEHNRLYWYRQTLGQGPEFLTYFQNEAQLEKSRLLSDRFSAERPKGSFSTLEIQRTEQGDSAMYLCASSLGSTEAFFGQGTRLTVV.

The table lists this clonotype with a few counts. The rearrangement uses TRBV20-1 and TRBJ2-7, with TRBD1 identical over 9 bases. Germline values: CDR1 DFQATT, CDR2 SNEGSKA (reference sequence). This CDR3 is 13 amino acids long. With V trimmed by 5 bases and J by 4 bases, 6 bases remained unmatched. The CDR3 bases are TGCAGTGCTTCGGGACAGGGCCGTTACGAGCAGTACTTC. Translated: CSASGQGRYEQYF.

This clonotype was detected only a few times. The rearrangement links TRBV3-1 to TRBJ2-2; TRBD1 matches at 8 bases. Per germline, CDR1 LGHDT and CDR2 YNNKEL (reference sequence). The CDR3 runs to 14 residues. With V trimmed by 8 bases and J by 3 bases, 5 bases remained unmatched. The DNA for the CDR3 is TGTGCCAGCCAGGACAGGGCGGACACCGGGGAGCTGTTTTTT. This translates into CASQDRADTGELFF. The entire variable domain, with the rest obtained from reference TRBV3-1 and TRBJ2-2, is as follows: DTAVSQTPKYLVTQMGNDKSIKCEQNLGHDTMYWYKQDSKKFLKIMFSYNNKELIINETVPNRFSPKSPDKAHLNLHINSLELGDSAVYFCASQDRADTGELFFGEGSRLTVL.

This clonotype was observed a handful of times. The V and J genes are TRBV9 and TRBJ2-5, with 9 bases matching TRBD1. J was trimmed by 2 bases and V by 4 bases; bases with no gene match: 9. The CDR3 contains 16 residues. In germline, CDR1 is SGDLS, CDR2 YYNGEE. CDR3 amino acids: CASSPGDREGQETQYF. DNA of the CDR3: TGTGCCAGCAGCCCCGGGGACAGGGAAGGTCAAGAGACCCAGTACTTC.

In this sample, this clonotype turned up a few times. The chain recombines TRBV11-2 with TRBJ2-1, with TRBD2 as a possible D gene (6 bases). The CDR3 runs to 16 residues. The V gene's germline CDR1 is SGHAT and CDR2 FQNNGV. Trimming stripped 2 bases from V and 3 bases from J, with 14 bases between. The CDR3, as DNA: TGTGCCAGCAGCTTACCACCACGCGGGGTCTACAATGAGCAGTTCTTC. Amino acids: CASSLPPRGVYNEQFF.

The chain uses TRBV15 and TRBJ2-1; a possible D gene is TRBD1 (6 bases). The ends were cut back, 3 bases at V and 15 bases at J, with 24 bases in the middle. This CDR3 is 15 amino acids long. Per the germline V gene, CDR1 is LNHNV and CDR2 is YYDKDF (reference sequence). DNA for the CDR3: TGTGCCACCAGCAGGCGGCAGGGGATGGGTGCGATACGGTTCTTC. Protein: CATSRRQGMGAIRFF.

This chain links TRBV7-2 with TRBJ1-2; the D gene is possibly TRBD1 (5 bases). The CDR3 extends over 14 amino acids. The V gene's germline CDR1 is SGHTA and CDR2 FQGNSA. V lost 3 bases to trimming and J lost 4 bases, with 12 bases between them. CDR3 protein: CASSLAGRPYGYTF. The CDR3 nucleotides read TGTGCCAGCAGCTTGGCGGGGCGGCCCTATGGCTACACCTTC.

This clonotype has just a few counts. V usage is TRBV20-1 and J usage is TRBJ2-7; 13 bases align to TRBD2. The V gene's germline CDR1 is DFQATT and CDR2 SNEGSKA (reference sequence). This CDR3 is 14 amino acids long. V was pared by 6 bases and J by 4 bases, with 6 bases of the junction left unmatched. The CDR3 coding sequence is TGCAGTGCGGGGACTAGCGGGGTTTCTTACGAGCAGTACTTC. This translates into CSAGTSGVSYEQYF.

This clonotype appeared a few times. The CDR3, as DNA: TGTGCCAGTAGCCCTTGGGGCGGGGCCGGGGAGCTGTTTTTT. This gives the protein CASSPWGGAGELFF. This chain uses TRBV19 with TRBJ2-2; weak D call: TRBD2 (6 bases). Trimming took 6 bases from V and 6 from J, leaving 14 bases between them. CDR1 is LNHDA, CDR2 SQIVND, per germline (reference sequence). CDR3 length equals 14 residues. Using reference TRBV19 and TRBJ2-2 for the parts outside the CDR3, the full variable domain is DGGITQSPKYLFRKEGQNVTLSCEQNLNHDAMYWYRQDPGQGLRLIYYSQIVNDFQKGDIAEGYSVSREKKESFPLTVTSAQKNPTAFYLCASSPWGGAGELFFGEGSRLTVL.

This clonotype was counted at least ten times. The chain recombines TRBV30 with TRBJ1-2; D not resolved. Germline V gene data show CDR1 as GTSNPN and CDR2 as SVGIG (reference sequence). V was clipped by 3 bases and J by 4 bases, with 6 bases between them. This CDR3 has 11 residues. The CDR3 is CAWRAGYGYTF. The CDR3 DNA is TGTGCCTGGAGGGCCGGCTATGGCTACACCTTC.

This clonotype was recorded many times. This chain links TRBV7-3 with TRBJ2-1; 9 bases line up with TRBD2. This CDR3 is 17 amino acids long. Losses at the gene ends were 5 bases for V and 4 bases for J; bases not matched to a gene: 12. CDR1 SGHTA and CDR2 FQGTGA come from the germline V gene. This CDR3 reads CASSRFPGGGVYNEQFF. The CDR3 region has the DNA TGTGCCAGCAGCCGATTCCCTGGCGGGGGGGTTTACAATGAGCAGTTCTTC.

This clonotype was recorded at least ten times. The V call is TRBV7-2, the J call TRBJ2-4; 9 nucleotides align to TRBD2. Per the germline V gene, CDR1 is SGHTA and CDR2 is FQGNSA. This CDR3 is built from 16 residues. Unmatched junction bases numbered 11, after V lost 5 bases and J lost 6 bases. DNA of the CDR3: TGTGCCAGCAGCCCCCTAGGCGGGGGGGCCCGAAACATTCAGTACTTC. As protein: CASSPLGGGARNIQYF.

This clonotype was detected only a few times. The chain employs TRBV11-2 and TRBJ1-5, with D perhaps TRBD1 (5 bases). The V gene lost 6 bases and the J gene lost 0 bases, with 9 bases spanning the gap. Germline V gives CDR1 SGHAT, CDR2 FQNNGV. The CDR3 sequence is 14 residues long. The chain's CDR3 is CASSPDSSNQPQHF. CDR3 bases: TGTGCCAGCAGTCCAGACAGTAGCAATCAGCCCCAGCATTTT.

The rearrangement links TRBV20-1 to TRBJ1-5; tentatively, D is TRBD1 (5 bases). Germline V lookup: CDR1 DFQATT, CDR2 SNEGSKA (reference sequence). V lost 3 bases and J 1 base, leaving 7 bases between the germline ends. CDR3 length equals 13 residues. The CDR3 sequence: CSASGDSNQPQHF. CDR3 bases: TGCAGTGCTAGTGGGGACAGCAATCAGCCCCAGCATTTT.

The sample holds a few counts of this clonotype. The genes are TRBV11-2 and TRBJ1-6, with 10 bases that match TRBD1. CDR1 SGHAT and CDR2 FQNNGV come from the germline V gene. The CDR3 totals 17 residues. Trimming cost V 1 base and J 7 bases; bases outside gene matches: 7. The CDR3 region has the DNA TGTGCCAGCAGCTTAGGAGTACCGGGACAGGGGAATTCACCCCTCCACTTT. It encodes CASSLGVPGQGNSPLHF.

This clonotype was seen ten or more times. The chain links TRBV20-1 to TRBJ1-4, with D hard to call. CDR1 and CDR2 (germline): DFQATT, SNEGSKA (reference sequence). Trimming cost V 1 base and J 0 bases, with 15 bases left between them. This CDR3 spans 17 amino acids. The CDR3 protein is CSARARLERATNEKLFF. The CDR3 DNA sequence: TGCAGTGCTAGAGCGCGCTTGGAAAGAGCAACTAATGAAAAACTGTTTTTT.

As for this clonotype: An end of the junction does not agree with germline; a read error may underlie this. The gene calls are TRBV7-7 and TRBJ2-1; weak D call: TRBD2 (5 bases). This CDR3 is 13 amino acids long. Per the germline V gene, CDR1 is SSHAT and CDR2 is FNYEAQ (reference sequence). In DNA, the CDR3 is TGTGCTAGCAGCTTAGGACTCTCCAATGAGCAGTTCTTC. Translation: CASSLGLSNEQFF. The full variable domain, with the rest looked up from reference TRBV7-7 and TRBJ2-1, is GAGVSQSPRYKVTKRGQDVTLRCDPISSHATLYWYQQALGQGPEFLTYFNYEAQPDKSGLPSDRFSAERPEGSISTLTIQRTEQRDSAMYRCASSLGLSNEQFFGPGTRLTVL.

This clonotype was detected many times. The chain's CDR3 is CASSLNQGILNQPQHF. CDR3 coding DNA: TGTGCCAGCAGCTTAAATCAGGGCATCCTCAATCAGCCCCAGCATTTT. The chain has TRBV7-2 and TRBJ1-5; D may be TRBD1 (5 bases). With 2 bases removed from V and 3 bases from J, the gap between germline ends came to 14 bases. CDR3 length: 16 residues. The germline gives CDR1 SGHTA, CDR2 FQGNSA.

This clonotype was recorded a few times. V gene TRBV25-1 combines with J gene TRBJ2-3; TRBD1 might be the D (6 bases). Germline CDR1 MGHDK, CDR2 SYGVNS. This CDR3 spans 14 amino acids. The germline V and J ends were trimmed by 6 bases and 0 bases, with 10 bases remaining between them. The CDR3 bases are TGTGCCAGCAGGGACAGCCTAAGCACAGATACGCAGTATTTT. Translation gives CASRDSLSTDTQYF.